Listed below are T cell receptor beta chains from one sample, sequenced in a study of CD8+CD57+ T cells in acquired aplastic anemia. TCRdb reprocessed the reads with MiXCR, giving one entry per CDR3 protein. The sample consists of 130,000 or so distinct CDR3 sequences, over 55% of them appearing once. The sample consisted of sorted CD4+, CD8+, or CD8+CD57+ T cells (not recorded which) from PBMCs. The receptor source for this set is a human donor with aplastic anemia. Each CDR3 is given with its conserved first and last residue. The size entry is marked missing in some rows and otherwise reads once, few, many or a size class.

v_gene: TRBV19; j_gene: TRBJ2-7; abundance: -; len: 13; CDR3aa: CASSNGERLEKYF
v_gene: TRBV7-9; j_gene: TRBJ2-7; abundance: -; len: 14; CDR3aa: CASSSYLSSYEQYF
v_gene: TRBV24-1; j_gene: TRBJ2-1; abundance: once; len: 17; CDR3aa: CATSDFSGVSSYNEQFF
v_gene: TRBV29-1; j_gene: TRBJ1-2; abundance: -; len: 14; CDR3aa: CSVEGRFPDYGYTF
v_gene: TRBV19; j_gene: TRBJ2-2; abundance: medium-sized; len: 14; CDR3aa: CASSIDRAGGELFF
v_gene: TRBV7-3; j_gene: TRBJ1-5; abundance: -; len: 14; CDR3aa: CASSSLQGFQPQHF
v_gene: TRBV20-1; j_gene: TRBJ2-5; abundance: -; len: 12; CDR3aa: CSARTLVETQYF
v_gene: TRBV11-1; j_gene: TRBJ2-5; abundance: -; len: 17; CDR3aa: CASSLGGEGIDEETQYF
v_gene: TRBV29-1; j_gene: TRBJ2-7; abundance: -; len: 12; CDR3aa: CAWSVRGAEQYF
v_gene: TRBV7-3; j_gene: TRBJ2-7; abundance: -; len: 18; CDR3aa: CASSLSLAGGLRGYEQYF
v_gene: TRBV10-3; j_gene: TRBJ2-7; abundance: -; len: 14; CDR3aa: CAISPGPRSYEQYF
v_gene: TRBV7-2; j_gene: TRBJ2-7; abundance: -; len: 15; CDR3aa: CASSRYAGANYEQYF
v_gene: TRBV5-1; j_gene: TRBJ1-6; abundance: few; len: 16; CDR3aa: CASSLAGQPSNSPLHF
v_gene: TRBV15; j_gene: TRBJ2-5; abundance: -; len: 17; CDR3aa: CATSRDPLAGGQETQYF
v_gene: TRBV4-3; j_gene: TRBJ2-1; abundance: many; len: 16; CDR3aa: CASSQEGEAGWNEQFF
v_gene: TRBV5-1; j_gene: TRBJ1-1; abundance: -; len: 14; CDR3aa: CASSLGLMNTEAFF
v_gene: TRBV24-1; j_gene: TRBJ1-5; abundance: -; len: 12; CDR3aa: CATGEGRQPQHF
v_gene: TRBV29-1; j_gene: TRBJ2-1; abundance: -; len: 15; CDR3aa: CSVDFRGVPGNEQFF
v_gene: TRBV6-5; j_gene: TRBJ1-2; abundance: many; len: 15; CDR3aa: CASSYSRQSYYGYTF
v_gene: TRBV3-1; j_gene: TRBJ2-1; abundance: -; len: 21; CDR3aa: CASSNDWTGIPPGTSYNEQFF
v_gene: TRBV4-1; j_gene: TRBJ2-2; abundance: -; len: 18; CDR3aa: CASSQEASETVRSGELFF
v_gene: TRBV7-8; j_gene: TRBJ1-5; abundance: once; len: 14; CDR3aa: CASSGGAGDQPQHF
v_gene: TRBV7-2; j_gene: TRBJ1-1; abundance: -; len: 12; CDR3aa: CASSWRGLNAFF
v_gene: TRBV29-1; j_gene: TRBJ2-2; abundance: -; len: 14; CDR3aa: CSARIGGNTGELFF
v_gene: TRBV20-1; j_gene: TRBJ2-7; abundance: -; len: 14; CDR3aa: CSASGSSRPSEQYF
v_gene: TRBV15; j_gene: TRBJ2-7; abundance: -; len: 18; CDR3aa: CATSREGTSGGMPYEQYF
v_gene: TRBV20-1; j_gene: TRBJ2-1; abundance: -; len: 12; CDR3aa: CSASLASIEQFF
v_gene: TRBV20-1; j_gene: TRBJ1-1; abundance: once; len: 15; CDR3aa: CSARPGQGSRTEAFF
v_gene: TRBV2; j_gene: TRBJ2-7; abundance: -; len: 14; CDR3aa: CASSERHSSGEQYF
v_gene: TRBV9; j_gene: TRBJ1-6; abundance: -; len: 15; CDR3aa: CASSVAGRTNSPLHF
v_gene: TRBV29-1; j_gene: TRBJ2-5; abundance: -; len: 13; CDR3aa: CSVDSGLVETQYF
v_gene: TRBV7-8; j_gene: TRBJ1-1; abundance: few; len: 12; CDR3aa: CASRGVFTEAFF
v_gene: TRBV20-1; j_gene: TRBJ1-1; abundance: many; len: 14; CDR3aa: CSATPDRVNTEAFF